This T cell receptor (beta chain) originates from a study of shared clonotypes between healthy human individuals. As for this clone: The antigen remains undetermined. This specimen includes other DNA sequences encoding the same CDR3.

The CDR3 totals 15 residues. CDR1 MNHEY and CDR2 SVGAGI come from the germline V gene. V gave up 0 bases and J gave up 2 bases, with 11 bases separating them. Healthy HIV-negative adults without recent acute infections or vaccinations served as donors. Sequenced by immunoSEQ multiplex PCR; TCRdb stores in-frame clones only, minus some. The sample consists of a few million clones, around 90% of them appearing once. Study-wide results and caveats: Some clonotypes were shared by all four sorted-subset donors, while others were not shared. The non-shared ones had lower generation probabilities than the shared ones. Rarefaction showed that sequencing of sorted subsets was incomplete (despite large depth).

The sequence was obtained from a man younger than 35 in good health. V is TRBV6-5 and J is TRBJ2-7, with D perhaps matching TRBD1 (6 bases). Sequencing was done on a sample of naive CD4+ T cells sorted from blood. Subset here: CD45RA+ positively selected. In DNA form, the CDR3 reads TGTGCCAGCAGTTACTCTGGCAGGGGCGCCTACGAGCAGTACTTC. As protein: CASSYSGRGAYEQYF.